The 17 T cell receptor beta chains presented below share a single source sample, sequenced in a study of T-cell reconstitution after alpha-beta-depleted transplantation in children. A TCRbeta library incorporating unique molecular identifiers was prepared. TCRdb fed the PCR reads into MiXCR, producing one record per CDR3 protein. The repertoire holds about a million distinct CDR3 sequences, with 25% to 35% as singletons. Sequencing was performed on PBMCs, mostly from graft donor cells, taken 360 days after TCRalphabeta/CD19-depleted stem cell transplant. The receptors here all came from a boy less than two years old who had a stem cell transplant for SCID, so the T cells may come from the graft donor.

This chain connects TRBV7-3 to TRBJ2-2; no clear D. Trimming removed 3 bases at V and 0 bases at J, with 11 bases between. Germline CDR1 reads SGHTA; CDR2 reads FQGTGA. The length of the CDR3 is 16 residues. CDR3 sequence (DNA): TGTGCCAGCAGCTTGGGTACTCCCGCGAACACCGGGGAGCTGTTTTTT. Translating it yields CASSLGTPANTGELFF.

The gene calls are TRBV20-1 and TRBJ2-5; D call uncertain. Deletions cut 4 bases from V and 1 base from J, with 16 bases between. The CDR3 covers 15 residues. Germline lookup yields CDR1 DFQATT and CDR2 SNEGSKA (reference sequence). The CDR3 here is CSATPYRGFQETQYF. DNA for the CDR3: TGCAGTGCTACTCCCTACCGCGGTTTCCAAGAGACCCAGTACTTC.

The V and J genes are TRBV10-3 and TRBJ2-7; weak D call: TRBD2 (5 bases). The CDR3 is made up of 12 amino acids. The V end was cut by 6 bases, the J end by 2 bases, with 8 bases between. Germline V gene lookup returns CDR1 ENHRY and CDR2 SYGVKD. The CDR3 spells CAISGKTYEQYF. The CDR3 DNA reads as TGTGCCATCAGCGGGAAGACCTACGAGCAGTACTTC.

The rearrangement links TRBV7-6 to TRBJ2-5, with D perhaps TRBD1 (6 bases). V lost 5 bases, J lost 5 bases, and 15 bases lay in between. CDR1 SGHVS and CDR2 FNYEAQ come from the germline V gene. The CDR3 is 14 amino acids. CDR3 nucleotides: TGTGCCAGCAGCAGGACAGCGTCCCGGGAGACCCAGTACTTC. It is translated as CASSRTASRETQYF.

The J gene is TRBJ1-4, the V gene TRBV2; D is perhaps TRBD1 (5 bases). Germline CDR1 and CDR2: SNHLY and FYNNEI. The V gene lost 4 bases and the J gene lost 3 bases, with 6 bases spanning the gap. The CDR3 is made up of 13 amino acids. This CDR3 reads CASSGTPNEKLFF. The CDR3, as DNA: TGTGCCAGCAGTGGGACACCTAATGAAAAACTGTTTTTT.

This chain joins TRBV20-1 and TRBJ2-7; 7 bases map to TRBD1. Germline CDR1 reads DFQATT; CDR2 reads SNEGSKA (reference sequence). J gave up 3 bases and V 6 bases, and 11 bases lay outside the gene matches. The CDR3 spans 14 residues. The CDR3 sequence is CSAVLYRGNYEQYF. The DNA of the CDR3 is TGCAGTGCCGTGTTATACAGGGGAAACTACGAGCAGTACTTC.

The chain combines TRBV20-1 with TRBJ2-5; D gene ambiguous. Germline CDR1 is DFQATT and CDR2 is SNEGSKA (reference sequence). The CDR3 length is 17 residues. V lost 1 base and J lost 2, with 20 bases in between. The CDR3 region has the DNA TGCAGTGCTAGAGGGTTTCCTGGGCAGCCTACGCAAGAGACCCAGTACTTC. Protein: CSARGFPGQPTQETQYF.

This chain connects TRBV12-3 or TRBV12-4 to TRBJ1-2; weak D call: TRBD1 (5 bases). CDR3 length: 13 residues. The V and J ends lost 6 bases and 6 bases respectively, with 14 bases between them. The CDR3 bases are TGTGCCAGCAGCCCGGGGGATTCGAATGGCTACACCTTC. This encodes CASSPGDSNGYTF.

The chain links TRBV11-1 to TRBJ2-7, with TRBD2 identical over 10 bases. Germline CDR1 reads SGHAT; CDR2 reads FQDESV (reference sequence). This CDR3 comprises 16 residues. J lost 3 bases, V lost 3 bases, and 8 bases had no gene match. CDR3 coding DNA: TGTGCCAGCAGCTTTACCGGGACTAGCGTTTACTACGAGCAGTACTTC. Protein sequence: CASSFTGTSVYYEQYF.

This clonotype has a handful of counts. This chain connects TRBV6-2 or TRBV6-3 to TRBJ2-2, with TRBD1 as a possible D gene (6 bases). This CDR3 comprises 14 residues. The germline V and J ends were trimmed by 5 bases and 6 bases, with 13 bases remaining between them. Germline V gene sequence: CDR1 MNHEY, CDR2 SVGEGT. The CDR3 DNA sequence: TGTGCCAGCAGTCTAACAGGGATCGCCGGGGAGCTGTTTTTT. Its protein is CASSLTGIAGELFF.

This clonotype was seen a handful of times. The rearrangement uses TRBV2 and TRBJ2-1; D unresolved. From germline, CDR1 is SNHLY and CDR2 FYNNEI. CDR3 length: 13 residues. The V and J ends lost 6 bases and 7 bases respectively, with 13 bases between them. CDR3 amino acids: CASSGGGENEQFF. CDR3 bases: TGTGCCAGCAGCGGTGGTGGCGAAAATGAGCAGTTCTTC.

The CDR3 protein is CSVRTGGRTEAFF. The CDR3, as DNA: TGCAGCGTTAGGACAGGGGGGCGCACTGAAGCTTTCTTT. The rearrangement uses TRBV29-1 and TRBJ1-1, with TRBD1 matching over 10 bases. This CDR3 has 13 amino acids. The V gene end was trimmed by 5 bases and the J gene end by 4 bases; junction bases not matched to a gene: 4. Per germline, CDR1 SQVTM and CDR2 ANQGSEA.

The rearrangement uses TRBV6-5 and TRBJ1-3; D is uncertain. Germline V gives CDR1 MNHEY, CDR2 SVGAGI. Deletions cut 3 bases from V and 3 bases from J, with 12 bases between. CDR3 size: 15 residues. For the CDR3, the DNA is TGTGCCAGCAGTTATGGCCCTCACTATGGAAACACCATATATTTT. The encoded protein is CASSYGPHYGNTIYF.

The rearrangement joins TRBV11-2 to TRBJ2-3, with TRBD2 matching over 8 bases. Germline V lookup: CDR1 SGHAT, CDR2 FQNNGV. CDR3 length equals 14 residues. The V and J ends lost 1 base and 7 bases, in that order; junction bases with no gene match: 4. In DNA, the CDR3 is TGTGCCAGCAGCTTAGTCCCTAGCGGGTATACGCAGTATTTT. As protein: CASSLVPSGYTQYF.

J is TRBJ2-5 and V is TRBV4-1, with D perhaps being TRBD1 or TRBD2 (5 bases each). The germline V and J ends were trimmed by 4 bases and 13 bases, with 16 bases remaining between them. In germline, CDR1 is MGHRA, CDR2 YSYEKL. This CDR3 is built from 12 residues. CDR3 residues: CASSPFPGPTYF. The CDR3 DNA reads as TGCGCCAGCAGCCCATTTCCGGGACCCACGTACTTC.

The chain employs TRBV12-3 or TRBV12-4 and TRBJ2-2, with D perhaps matching TRBD2 (6 bases). This CDR3 spans 15 amino acids. With 3 bases removed from V and 3 bases from J, the gap between germline ends came to 11 bases. The CDR3 region is CASSFGRDDTGELFF. CDR3 in DNA: TGTGCCAGCAGTTTCGGGCGGGACGACACCGGGGAGCTGTTTTTT.

The chain uses TRBV12-3 or TRBV12-4 and TRBJ2-1, with 9 bases matching TRBD1. The CDR3 is made up of 15 amino acids. V lost 3 bases, J lost 9 bases, and 9 bases stayed unmatched. CDR3 loop: CASSFNTGGLSEQFF. As DNA, the CDR3 is TGTGCCAGCAGTTTTAACACAGGGGGCCTGAGTGAGCAGTTCTTC.